The T cell receptor (beta chain) under discussion was sequenced for a study of shared clonotypes between healthy human individuals. General study points: The small donor group covered limited genetic and exposure diversity.

Germline CDR1 reads SGHDN; CDR2 reads FVKESK. The CDR3 sequence is 16 residues long. Trimming cost V 4 bases and J 9 bases, with 24 bases left between them. The method was immunoSEQ multiplex PCR; TCRdb's version includes in-frame clones alone and lacks a portion of them. This table has approximately 810,000 clones, around 93% appearing once. As regards this clone: Its antigen is undetermined.

Terminally differentiated effector memory CD45RA+ cells were excluded by CCR7 positive selection of CD45RO-negative cells. Healthy HIV-negative adults without recent acute infections or vaccinations served as donors. The receptor's source is a man under 40 in good health. The chain has TRBV14 and TRBJ1-1; D gene uncertain. The source material was naive CD8+ T cells sorted from blood. This CDR3 reads CASSLKLYSANPQAFF. CDR3 in DNA: TGTGCCAGCAGCCTAAAGTTATATTCGGCCAACCCTCAAGCTTTCTTT.